These 18 T cell receptor beta chains were all obtained from the same sample, sequenced in a study of blood T cell repertoires in COVID-19. Only in-frame clones appear in the TCRdb table, and some are missing; sequencing was by immunoSEQ multiplex PCR. The sample records approximately 85,000 clones, 80% to 90% being singletons. The source material was peripheral blood. These receptors all come from a man in his fifties with active or convalescent COVID-19.

V is TRBV6-5 and J is TRBJ2-1; D may be TRBD1 (7 bases). Germline V CDR1 and CDR2: MNHEY, SVGAGI. V gave up 5 bases and J gave up 5 bases, with 13 bases separating them. The CDR3 spans 14 residues. CDR3 protein: CASSLRGVDNEQFF. The CDR3 bases are TGTGCCAGCAGTCTCAGGGGGGTCGACAATGAGCAGTTCTTC.

The chain recombines TRBV7-8 with TRBJ2-1; 12 bases map to TRBD1. CDR1 and CDR2 from the germline V gene are SGHVS and FQNEAQ. This CDR3 is built from 14 residues. The ends lost 5 bases at V and 7 bases at J; junction bases unmatched: 3. CDR3 residues: CASSGTGGLNEQFF. CDR3 nucleotides: TGTGCCAGCAGCGGGACAGGGGGCCTAAATGAGCAGTTCTTC. Full variable domain (rest looked up from reference TRBV7-8 and TRBJ2-1): GAGVSQSPRYKVAKRGQDVALRCDPISGHVSLFWYQQALGQGPEFLTYFQNEAQLDKSGLPSDRFFAERPEGSVSTLKIQRTQQEDSAVYLCASSGTGGLNEQFFGPGTRLTVL.

This clone has just one count. The rearrangement joins TRBV10-3 to TRBJ2-3; 8 bases are shared with TRBD2. This CDR3 comprises 15 residues. Germline loops: CDR1 ENHRY, CDR2 SYGVKD. This CDR3 is CVSGNGGADTDTQYF. Here the CDR3 DNA reads TGTGTCTCCGGGAACGGGGGGGCTGACACAGATACGCAGTATTTT.

The J gene is TRBJ1-6, the V gene TRBV6-5; D may be TRBD1 (6 bases). This CDR3 comprises 14 residues. V was clipped by 5 bases and J by 10 bases, with 15 bases between them. Germline values: CDR1 MNHEY, CDR2 SVGAGI. CDR3: CASSPVEGESPLHF. The CDR3 nucleotides read TGTGCCAGCAGTCCGGTTGAGGGGGAGTCACCCCTCCACTTT.

J is TRBJ2-3 and V is TRBV19; D perhaps matches TRBD1 (6 bases). Trimming stripped 6 bases from V and 0 bases from J, with 13 bases between. Looked up from germline, CDR1 is LNHDA and CDR2 is SQIVND (reference sequence). The CDR3 sequence is 15 residues long. The CDR3 bases are TGTGCCAGTAGCCGCGGACAGACTAGCACAGATACGCAGTATTTT. Its translation: CASSRGQTSTDTQYF.

This clone came up a few times. J is TRBJ1-3 and V is TRBV9; perhaps TRBD1 as D (5 bases). Trimming took off 0 bases at V and 0 bases at J, with 13 bases between the two ends. The CDR3 extends over 17 amino acids. The V gene's germline CDR1 is SGDLS and CDR2 YYNGEE. In nucleotides, the CDR3 is TGTGCCAGCAGCGTAGCGGGAGGGACGTACTCTGGAAACACCATATATTTT. Translated, it gives CASSVAGGTYSGNTIYF.

The rearrangement uses TRBV2 and TRBJ2-7; 10 nucleotides align to TRBD2. Trimming at V came to 6 bases and at J to 4 bases, leaving 12 bases not matched to a gene. The CDR3 covers 16 residues. Per germline, CDR1 SNHLY and CDR2 FYNNEI. CDR3 protein: CASRGQASGSLYEQYF. CDR3 nucleotides: TGTGCCAGCAGAGGACAAGCTAGCGGGAGTTTGTACGAGCAGTACTTC.

This rearrangement joins TRBV2 to TRBJ2-5; tentative D call: TRBD2 (6 bases). Germline assignment: CDR1 SNHLY and CDR2 FYNNEI. V lost 6 bases and J 5 bases, leaving 13 bases between the germline ends. There are 13 residues in the CDR3. The CDR3 nucleotides read TGTGCCAGCAGAGTCCGGGACTGGGAGACCCAGTACTTC. Its translation is CASRVRDWETQYF.

This clone was seen just once. This chain's CDR3 is CSASQGSNQPQHF. DNA of the CDR3: TGCAGTGCTAGTCAGGGGAGCAATCAGCCCCAGCATTTT. The chain uses TRBV20-1 and TRBJ1-5; D might be TRBD1 (6 bases). Germline lookup yields CDR1 DFQATT and CDR2 SNEGSKA (reference sequence). The CDR3 is made up of 13 amino acids. Trimming left V 3 bases short and J 1 base short, with 7 bases between.

The gene calls are TRBV3-1 (or the pseudogene TRBV3-2) and TRBJ1-1; TRBD1 matches 8 bases. V lost 2 bases and J lost 4; bases outside the gene matches: 9. There are 16 residues in the CDR3. CDR1 and CDR2 from the germline V gene are LGHDT and YNNKEL (reference sequence). Here the CDR3 reads CASSQRDRLVGTEAFF. CDR3 coding DNA: TGTGCCAGCAGCCAAAGGGACAGGTTGGTGGGCACTGAAGCTTTCTTT.

The chain is built from TRBV27 and TRBJ2-2, with D tentatively TRBD2 (5 bases). Germline assignment: CDR1 MNHEY and CDR2 SMNVEV (reference sequence). The CDR3 is 14 amino acids. The V gene lost 5 bases and the J gene lost 6 bases, with 13 bases spanning the gap. This CDR3 is CASSTGVVPGELFF. DNA for the CDR3: TGTGCCAGCAGTACCGGGGTGGTACCCGGGGAGCTGTTTTTT.

V gene TRBV30 combines with J gene TRBJ1-1; possible D gene TRBD1, 5 bases. Looked up from germline, CDR1 is GTSNPN and CDR2 is SVGIG (reference sequence). CDR3 length equals 11 residues. V gave up 1 base and J gave up 8 bases, with 8 bases separating them. The CDR3 spells CAWSAYREAFF. The CDR3 nucleotides are TGTGCCTGGAGTGCCTACAGGGAAGCTTTCTTT. The full variable domain, with the rest looked up from reference TRBV30 and TRBJ1-1, is SQTIHQWPATLVQPVGSPLSLECTVEGTSNPNLYWYRQAAGRGLQLLFYSVGIGQISSEVPQNLSASRPQDRQFILSSKKLLLSDSGFYLCAWSAYREAFFGQGTRLTVV.

The rearrangement joins TRBV5-1 to TRBJ1-6; D remains unclear. CDR3 length: 18 amino acids. Trimming cost V 0 bases and J 7 bases, with 20 bases left between them. CDR1 is SGHRS and CDR2 is YFSETQ in the germline V gene. CDR3 DNA sequence: TGCGCCAGCAGCTTGGGAGGACGGGGAGCCAGCATCAATTCACCCCTCCACTTT. Encoded protein: CASSLGGRGASINSPLHF. The full variable domain, with the rest looked up from reference TRBV5-1 and TRBJ1-6, is KAGVTQTPRYLIKTRGQQVTLSCSPISGHRSVSWYQQTPGQGLQFLFEYFSETQRNKGNFPGRFSGRQFSNSRSEMNVSTLELGDSALYLCASSLGGRGASINSPLHFGNGTRLTVT.

The chain has TRBV5-4 and TRBJ2-3, with D possibly being TRBD1 (6 bases). CDR3 length: 14 amino acids. Germline-derived CDR1 and CDR2 are SGHNT and YYREEE (reference sequence). V was pared by 0 bases and J by 6 bases, with 11 bases between. The CDR3, as DNA: TGTGCCAGCAGCTTGGCAGGGGTGGGCGATACGCAGTATTTT. The encoded protein is CASSLAGVGDTQYF.

The J gene is TRBJ2-7, the V gene TRBV15; 12 bases are shared with TRBD2. Trimming took 4 bases from V and 6 from J; bases not matched to a gene: 4. CDR1 is LNHNV, CDR2 YYDKDF, per germline (reference sequence). There are 14 residues in the CDR3. The CDR3 DNA reads TGTGCCACCAGCAAGCTAGCGGGGGGGATCGAGCAGTACTTC. Translation: CATSKLAGGIEQYF.

The gene calls are TRBV11-2 and TRBJ1-1; D perhaps matches TRBD1 (6 bases). The CDR3 sequence is 17 residues long. V lost 3 bases and J lost 1, with 18 bases in between. Per the germline V gene, CDR1 is SGHAT and CDR2 is FQNNGV. CDR3 amino acids: CASSFRRGGGTNTEAFF. The CDR3 DNA sequence: TGTGCCAGCAGCTTCCGAAGGGGAGGGGGTACGAACACTGAAGCTTTCTTT.

CDR3 region: CAWSRRGRLQFF. The CDR3 DNA follows: TGTGCCTGGAGTCGGAGGGGGCGTCTTCAGTTCTTC. This rearrangement joins TRBV30 to TRBJ2-1; a weak D match, TRBD1 (7 bases). Germline CDR1 GTSNPN, CDR2 SVGIG (reference sequence). This CDR3 is built from 12 residues. Trimming cost V 2 bases and J 13 bases, with 15 bases left between them.

This chain links TRBV6-2 or TRBV6-3 with TRBJ2-7, with D possibly TRBD2 on 5 matching bases. V lost 4 bases, J lost 2 bases, and 18 bases lay in between. This CDR3 is 16 amino acids long. CDR1 is MNHEY and CDR2 is SVGEGT in the germline V gene. The CDR3 loop is CASSSPDTRSTYEQYF. The CDR3 DNA reads TGTGCCAGCAGTTCGCCGGATACTAGATCAACCTACGAGCAGTACTTC.